These T cell receptor beta chains were read from a single sample in a study of blood T cell repertoires in COVID-19. Sequenced by immunoSEQ multiplex PCR; TCRdb stores in-frame clones only, minus some. The table has 310,000 or so clones, approximately 90% seen once; the top ten hold 2.2%. What was sequenced was peripheral blood. These receptors all come from a woman aged 30 to 39 with COVID-19, enrolled during active disease. The CDR3 runs from the conserved cysteine through the conserved F or W.

V | CDR3
TRBV9 | CASSPRTSGTEQFF
TRBV14 | CASSQFEGQMNTEAFF
TRBV15 | CATSRDIQGAYNEQFF
TRBV6-5 | CASRTSGRINEQFF
TRBV18 | CASSPSRDNEQFF
TRBV15 | CATSITRGLASDTQYF
TRBV3-1/TRBV3-2 | CASSQDPLERNIQYF
TRBV20-1 | CSASFGTSGHYEQYF
TRBV24-1 | CATSDPGQGLYNEQFF
TRBV6-5 | CASLRENTGELFF
TRBV5-1 | CASSLVAGENTGELFF
TRBV4-1 | CASSHRDRLPNEKLFF
TRBV7-9 | CASSGRTYNEQFF
TRBV5-1 | CASSLESGSGNTIYF
TRBV9 | CASSSSHGTGTQYF
TRBV7-6 | CASSLLAGEDNEQFF
TRBV6-5 | CASTQTGTGGNEQFF
TRBV7-3 | CASSRDWSSYNEQFF
TRBV6-5 | CASSYSPKYGYTF
TRBV19 | CASSIGSLFQPQHF
TRBV10-3 | CATAVGVTNQPQHF
TRBV6-4 | CASSELAGVNEQFF
TRBV19 | CASSIGGQGISSYNEQFF
TRBV9 | CASSVGSLAVSEQYF
TRBV19 | CASSVGTGANQPQHF
TRBV5-4 | CASSGARQGNTEAFF
TRBV19 | CASSIKTGPNYGYTF
TRBV6-5 | CASSYDQDTDTQYF
TRBV19 | CASSIGQDDEKLFF
TRBV13 | CASSLDRGSSYNEQFF
TRBV7-9 | CASSPSTGQQNSPLHF
TRBV18 | CASSPGGAGRGEKLFF
TRBV30 | CACRRTGYATNEKLFF
TRBV30 | CAWSPQGNEQYF
TRBV15 | CATSSEGLKFYGYTF
TRBV6-5 | CASEGGVGDQPQHF
TRBV7-9 | CASSHPPGGNFNEQFF
TRBV5-1 | CASSRSGSGELFF
TRBV18 | CASSPIASGSFDTQYF
TRBV7-9 | CASRKNGRGPARGNTEAFF
TRBV24-1 | CATSATETDQPQHF
TRBV18 | CASSPGRDTEAFF
TRBV9 | CASTMGGSSYNEQFF
TRBV3-1/TRBV3-2 | CASSQGVRGYRSGNTIYF
TRBV5-1 | CASSFTGNTEAFF
TRBV18 | CASSSLAGARDNGYTF